This T cell receptor beta chain was identified during a study of T cell responses to AZD1222 COVID-19 vaccine. Findings and limits, study-wide: Vaccine-associated CD4 TCRs spanned spike, dominant at 160-218 and 743-854. At baseline, just a handful of AZD1222 recipients tested seropositive. Mostly white British, mostly female donors; authors suggested clonal diversity may be underestimated.

This clone was detected only once. Its target is not known. This CDR3 contains 13 residues. Germline V CDR1 and CDR2: LGHNA, YSLEER. V lost 8 bases and J 4 bases, leaving 12 bases between the germline ends. Profiling relied on immunoSEQ multiplex PCR, and the TCRdb table lists in-frame clones only, not all of them. The sample contains around 140,000 clones, about 91% of which appear only once. The sequencing used peripheral blood, collected on day 0 of AZD1222 vaccination. This TCR derives from an adult in good health. The J gene is TRBJ1-3, the V gene TRBV4-3; no firm D call. In DNA form, the CDR3 reads TGCGCCAGCGGTACTTTCCCAGGAAACACCATATATTTT. Residues: CASGTFPGNTIYF.